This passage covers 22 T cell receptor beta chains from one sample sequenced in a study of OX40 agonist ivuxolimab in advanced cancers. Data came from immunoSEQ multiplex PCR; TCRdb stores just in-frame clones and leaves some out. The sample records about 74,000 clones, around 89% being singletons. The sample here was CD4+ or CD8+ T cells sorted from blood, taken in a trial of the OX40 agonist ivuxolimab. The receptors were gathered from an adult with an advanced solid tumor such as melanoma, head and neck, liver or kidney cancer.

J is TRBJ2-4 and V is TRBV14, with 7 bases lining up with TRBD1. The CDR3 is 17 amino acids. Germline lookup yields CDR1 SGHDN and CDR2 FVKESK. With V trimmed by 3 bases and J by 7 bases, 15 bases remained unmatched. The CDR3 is CASSQYRDSLNGNIQYF. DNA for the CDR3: TGTGCCAGCAGCCAGTACCGGGACAGCCTAAATGGGAACATTCAGTACTTC. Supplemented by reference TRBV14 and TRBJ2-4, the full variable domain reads EAGVTQFPSHSVIEKGQTVTLRCDPISGHDNLYWYRRVMGKEIKFLLHFVKESKQDESGMPNNRFLAERTGGTYSTLKVQPAELEDSGVYFCASSQYRDSLNGNIQYFGAGTRLSVL.

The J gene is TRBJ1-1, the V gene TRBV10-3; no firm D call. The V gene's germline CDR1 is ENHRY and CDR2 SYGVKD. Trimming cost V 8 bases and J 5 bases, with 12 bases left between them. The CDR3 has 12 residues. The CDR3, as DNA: TGTGCCATCGCAGGCGTAGCGACTGAAGCTTTCTTT. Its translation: CAIAGVATEAFF.

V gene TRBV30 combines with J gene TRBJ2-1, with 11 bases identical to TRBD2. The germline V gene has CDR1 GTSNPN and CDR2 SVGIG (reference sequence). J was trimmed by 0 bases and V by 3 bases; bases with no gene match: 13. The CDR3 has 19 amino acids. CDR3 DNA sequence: TGTGCCTGGAGCAACTTGGGACTAGCGGAACTGAGCTCCTACAATGAGCAGTTCTTC. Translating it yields CAWSNLGLAELSSYNEQFF.

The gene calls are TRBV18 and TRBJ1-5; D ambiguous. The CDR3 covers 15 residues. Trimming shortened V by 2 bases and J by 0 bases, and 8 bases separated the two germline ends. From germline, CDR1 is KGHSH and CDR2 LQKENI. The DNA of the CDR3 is TGTGCCAGCTCACCAACTCAGAATAGCAATCAGCCCCAGCATTTT. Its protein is CASSPTQNSNQPQHF.

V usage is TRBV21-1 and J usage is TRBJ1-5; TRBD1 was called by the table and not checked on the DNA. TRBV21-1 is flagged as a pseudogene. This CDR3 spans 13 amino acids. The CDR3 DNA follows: TGTGCCAGCAGCAAAGGATCCAGGCAGCCCCAGCATTTT. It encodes CASSKGSRQPQHF.

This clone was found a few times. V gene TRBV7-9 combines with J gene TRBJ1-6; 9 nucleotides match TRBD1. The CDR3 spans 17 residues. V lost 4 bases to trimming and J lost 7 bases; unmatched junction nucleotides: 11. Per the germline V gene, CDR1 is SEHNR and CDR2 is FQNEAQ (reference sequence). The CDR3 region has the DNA TGTGCCAGCAGCTCCGCCGGGACAGGGCTTCGAAATTCACCCCTCCACTTT. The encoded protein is CASSSAGTGLRNSPLHF.

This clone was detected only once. The CDR3 loop is CASGQNTDTQYF. The CDR3 DNA reads TGTGCCAGTGGACAAAACACAGATACGCAGTATTTT. J is TRBJ2-3 and V is TRBV5-5; maybe TRBD1 (5 bases). Germline V CDR1 and CDR2: SGHKS, YYEKEE (reference sequence). V was shortened by 8 bases and J by 2 bases, with 9 bases between the two germline ends. There are 12 residues in the CDR3.

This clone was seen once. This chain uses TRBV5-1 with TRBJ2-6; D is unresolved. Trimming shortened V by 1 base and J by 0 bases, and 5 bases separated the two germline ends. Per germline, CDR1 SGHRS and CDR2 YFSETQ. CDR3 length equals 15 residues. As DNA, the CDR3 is TGCGCCAGCAGCTTGCCAGGCTCTGGGGCCAACGTCCTGACTTTC. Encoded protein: CASSLPGSGANVLTF.

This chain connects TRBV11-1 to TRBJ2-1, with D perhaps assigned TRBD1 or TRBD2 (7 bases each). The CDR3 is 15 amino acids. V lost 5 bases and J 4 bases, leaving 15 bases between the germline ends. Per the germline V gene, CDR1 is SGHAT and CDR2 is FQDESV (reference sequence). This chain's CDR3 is CASSRNRGGYNEQFF. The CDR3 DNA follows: TGTGCCAGCAGCCGAAACAGGGGAGGGTACAATGAGCAGTTCTTC. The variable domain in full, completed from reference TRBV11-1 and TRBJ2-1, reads EAEVAQSPRYKITEKSQAVAFWCDPISGHATLYWYRQILGQGPELLVQFQDESVVDDSQLPKDRFSAERLKGVDSTLKIQPAELGDSAMYLCASSRNRGGYNEQFFGPGTRLTVL.

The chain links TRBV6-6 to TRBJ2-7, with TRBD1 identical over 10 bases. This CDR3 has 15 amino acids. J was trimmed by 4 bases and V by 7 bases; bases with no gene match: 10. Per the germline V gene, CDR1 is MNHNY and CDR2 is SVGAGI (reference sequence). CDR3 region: CASTRPGQGLYEQYF. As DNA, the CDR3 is TGTGCCAGCACACGACCGGGACAGGGGTTATACGAGCAGTACTTC.

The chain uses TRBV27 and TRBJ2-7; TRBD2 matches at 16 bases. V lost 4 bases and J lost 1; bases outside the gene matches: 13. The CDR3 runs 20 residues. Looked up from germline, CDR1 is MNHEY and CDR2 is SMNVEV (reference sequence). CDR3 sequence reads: CASSSAVPGLAGGKSYEQYF. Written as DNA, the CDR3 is TGTGCCAGCAGTTCCGCCGTCCCGGGACTAGCGGGAGGGAAATCCTACGAGCAGTACTTC.

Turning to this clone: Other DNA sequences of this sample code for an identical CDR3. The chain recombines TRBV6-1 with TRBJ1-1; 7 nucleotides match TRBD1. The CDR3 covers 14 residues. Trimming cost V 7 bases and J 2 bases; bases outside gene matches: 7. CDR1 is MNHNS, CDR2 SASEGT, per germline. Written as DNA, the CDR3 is TGTGCCAGCATCGGAAAGGGGGCTAACACTGAAGCTTTCTTT. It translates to CASIGKGANTEAFF.

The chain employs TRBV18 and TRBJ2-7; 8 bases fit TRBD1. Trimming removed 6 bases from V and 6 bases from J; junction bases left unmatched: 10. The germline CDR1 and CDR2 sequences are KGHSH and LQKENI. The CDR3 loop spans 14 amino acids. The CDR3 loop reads CASSPLGQGREQYF. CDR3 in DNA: TGTGCCAGCTCGCCCCTTGGACAGGGCCGCGAGCAGTACTTC.

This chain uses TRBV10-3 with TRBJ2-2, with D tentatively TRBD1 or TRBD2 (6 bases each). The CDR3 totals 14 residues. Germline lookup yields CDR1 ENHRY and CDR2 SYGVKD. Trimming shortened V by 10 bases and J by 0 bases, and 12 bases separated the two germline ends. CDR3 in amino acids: CATGGRTNTGELFF. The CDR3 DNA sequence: TGTGCCACCGGGGGCCGGACGAACACCGGGGAGCTGTTTTTT.

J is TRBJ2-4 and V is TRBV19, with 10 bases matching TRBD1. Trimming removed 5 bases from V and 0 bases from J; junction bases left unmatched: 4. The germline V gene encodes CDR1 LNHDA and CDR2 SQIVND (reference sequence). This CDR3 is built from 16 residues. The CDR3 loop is CASSSTGGLAKNIQYF. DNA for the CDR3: TGTGCCAGTAGTTCGACAGGGGGCCTAGCCAAAAACATTCAGTACTTC. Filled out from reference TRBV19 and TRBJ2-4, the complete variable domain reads DGGITQSPKYLFRKEGQNVTLSCEQNLNHDAMYWYRQDPGQGLRLIYYSQIVNDFQKGDIAEGYSVSREKKESFPLTVTSAQKNPTAFYLCASSSTGGLAKNIQYFGAGTRLSVL.

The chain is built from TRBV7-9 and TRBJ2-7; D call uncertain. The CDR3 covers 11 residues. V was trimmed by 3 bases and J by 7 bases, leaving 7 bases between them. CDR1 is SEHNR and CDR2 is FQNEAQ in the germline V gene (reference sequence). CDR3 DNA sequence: TGTGCCAGCAGCTTGGAAGTTGAGCAGTACTTC. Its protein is CASSLEVEQYF.

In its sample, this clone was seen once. CDR3 loop: CASSPVLAGEGETQYF. CDR3 nucleotides: TGTGCCAGCAGCCCCGTACTGGCGGGAGAGGGAGAGACCCAGTACTTC. The chain uses TRBV7-2 and TRBJ2-5; TRBD2 agrees at 7 bases. This CDR3 is built from 16 residues. V was clipped by 5 bases and J by 4 bases; unmatched bases: 13. Germline V lookup: CDR1 SGHTA, CDR2 FQGNSA.

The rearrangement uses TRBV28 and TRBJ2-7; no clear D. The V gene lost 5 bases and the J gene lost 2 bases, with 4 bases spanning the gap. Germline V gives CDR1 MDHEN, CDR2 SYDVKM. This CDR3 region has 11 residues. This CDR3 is CASSVAYEQYF. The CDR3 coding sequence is TGTGCCAGCAGTGTGGCCTACGAGCAGTACTTC.

The CDR3 here is CASIPRNSYEQYF. The CDR3 nucleotides read TGTGCCAGCATCCCGAGAAACTCCTACGAGCAGTACTTC. J is TRBJ2-7 and V is TRBV28; D remains ambiguous. Germline values: CDR1 MDHEN, CDR2 SYDVKM. The CDR3 sequence is 13 residues long. V was pared by 7 bases and J by 0 bases, with 10 bases between.

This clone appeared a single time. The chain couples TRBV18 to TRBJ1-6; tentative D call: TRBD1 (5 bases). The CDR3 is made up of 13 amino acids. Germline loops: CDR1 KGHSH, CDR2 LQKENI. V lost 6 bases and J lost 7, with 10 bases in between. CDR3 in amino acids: CASSQGVNSPLHF. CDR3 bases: TGTGCCAGCTCGCAGGGCGTGAATTCACCCCTCCACTTT.

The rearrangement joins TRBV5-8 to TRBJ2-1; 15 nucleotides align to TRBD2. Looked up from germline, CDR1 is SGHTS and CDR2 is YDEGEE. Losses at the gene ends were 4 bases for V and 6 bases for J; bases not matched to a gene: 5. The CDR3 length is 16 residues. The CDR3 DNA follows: TGTGCCAGCAGCCGTTGGACTAGCGGGAGGGGCAATGAGCAGTTCTTC. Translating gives CASSRWTSGRGNEQFF.

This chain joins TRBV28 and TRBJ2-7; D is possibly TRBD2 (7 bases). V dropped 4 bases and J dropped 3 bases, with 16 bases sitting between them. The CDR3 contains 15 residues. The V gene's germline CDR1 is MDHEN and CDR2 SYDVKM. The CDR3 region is CASSSPRGGIYEQYF. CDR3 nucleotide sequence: TGTGCCAGCAGTTCCCCCAGGGGAGGGATCTACGAGCAGTACTTC.